This paragraph reports one T cell receptor beta chain. Its antigen is still unknown. Investigators prepared the TCR beta libraries by applying iRepertoire HTBI primers and Arm-PCR of CDR3 regions. In the original workflow: Across samples, around 60 TRBV and around 14 TRBJ segments were found. TCRdb independently ran MiXCR on the multiplex PCR reads; one entry per CDR3 protein. It is TCRdb's table, rather than the study itself, that gives the V and J calls and clone size. This sample has 400,000 to 500,000 distinct CDR3 sequences; 22% occur once, and the top ten carry around 13%. CDR1 MDHEN and CDR2 SYDVKM come from the germline V gene. Trimming removed 6 bases from V and 0 bases from J, with 10 bases in between. This CDR3 comprises 14 residues. The sample is drawn from a study of regulatory T cells in long-lasting Graves disease. Time point in this sample: persistent/refractory GD, antithyroid drugs over 5 years with positive TRAb. PBMCs provided the RNA from which the TCR library was made. From each patient, around 9 milliliters of peripheral blood was drawn and collected into an EDTA anticoagulant tube.

Broader study findings: Persistent cases of Graves' showed reduced TCR diversity relative to newly diagnosed patients. When disease was persistent, TRBV28, TRBJ1-2 and TRBJ2-5 were the favored segments.

This TCR was recovered from a female donor with Graves disease. Sequencing used peripheral blood mononuclear cells (PBMCs), obtained when the disease was refractory, from a patient treated with antithyroid drugs. The rearrangement links TRBV28 to TRBJ2-3; D is unclear. The CDR3 DNA reads as TGTGCCAGCAGACCCCCCGGGAGCACAGATACGCAGTATTTT. Residues: CASRPPGSTDTQYF.